A selection of T cell receptor beta chains follows, all from one sample in a study of T cell repertoires in cytomegalovirus infection. Their antigen targets remain unknown. TCRdb independently ran MiXCR on the reads; one entry per CDR3 protein. Seen here are around 770,000 distinct CDR3 sequences, 25% to 35% observed once, and the top ten hold over 10%. The material sequenced was cultured CD8+ T cells from PBMCs, taken from culture after CMV antigen stimulation. These receptors were taken from a human donor in good health (CMV status not recorded). Some clones in this sample may be carry-over from other donors' samples. The CDR3 runs from the conserved cysteine through the conserved F or W. A D gene is named only where the DNA matches it firmly. For some rows the clone size is stated as once, few or many, or as a class when expanded; others skip it.

d_call	j_call	clone_size	v_call	cdr3_aa	cdr3_nt
TRBD2	TRBJ2-1	once	TRBV12-3/TRBV12-4	CASSAPRTSPLDEQFF	TGTGCCAGCAGTGCTCCCCGGACTAGCCCCTTGGATGAGCAGTTCTTC
-	TRBJ1-6	once	TRBV27	CASSLSAFLAQRGSPLHF	TGTGCCAGCAGTTTATCCGCCTTCCTGGCTCAACGGGGTTCACCCCTCCACTTT
-	TRBJ1-2	-	TRBV4-1	CASSPLVSPEVFYGYTF	TGCGCCAGCAGCCCACTAGTGAGTCCGGAGGTTTTCTATGGCTACACCTTC
-	TRBJ2-3	-	TRBV5-8	CASSWWYF	TGTGCCAGCAGCTGGTGGTATTTT
-	TRBJ1-2	-	TRBV10-3	CAISVAVGDYYGYTF	TGTGCCATCAGTGTCGCGGTTGGGGACTACTATGGCTACACCTTC
-	TRBJ2-5	-	TRBV6-2/TRBV6-3	CASTEWRQSQETQYF	TGTGCCAGCACCGAATGGAGACAGAGCCAAGAGACCCAGTACTTC
-	TRBJ1-2	few	TRBV5-6	CASSSEVVYGYTF	TGTGCCAGCAGCTCCGAAGTGGTCTATGGCTACACCTTC
TRBD2	TRBJ2-1	-	TRBV2	CASKLSGGGLRNEQFF	TGTGCCAGCAAGCTCAGCGGGGGGGGACTTCGGAATGAGCAGTTCTTC
-	TRBJ2-7	few	TRBV13	CASSFTGTSNYEQYF	TGTGCCAGCAGCTTCACCGGGACATCAAATTACGAGCAGTACTTC
-	TRBJ2-2	few	TRBV27	CASSTGPGELFF	TGTGCCAGCAGCACAGGGCCCGGGGAGCTGTTTTTT
TRBD2	TRBJ2-1	few	TRBV28	CASSLWTSGGGYNEQFF	TGTGCCAGCAGCCTGTGGACTAGCGGGGGGGGCTACAATGAGCAGTTCTTC
-	TRBJ1-1	few	TRBV29-1	CSVEETFGLNTEAFF	TGCAGCGTTGAAGAAACTTTCGGCTTAAACACTGAAGCTTTCTTT
TRBD2	TRBJ2-7	few	TRBV13	CASSLGLAGVDQYF	TGTGCCAGCAGCTTGGGACTAGCGGGGGTGGATCAGTACTTC
TRBD1	TRBJ1-4	-	TRBV20-1	CSARDETGGPSNEKLFF	TGCAGTGCTAGAGATGAGACAGGGGGCCCGTCTAATGAAAAACTGTTTTTT
-	TRBJ1-1	-	TRBV10-2	CASSEQGGLAEAFF	TGCGCCAGCAGTGAGCAAGGCGGGTTGGCTGAAGCTTTCTTT
TRBD2	TRBJ2-1	few	TRBV11-3	CASSLAGGAHNEQFF	TGTGCCAGCAGCTTAGCCGGGGGGGCCCACAATGAGCAGTTCTTC
-	TRBJ1-4	many	TRBV7-8	CATRSLTNEKLFF	TGTGCCACCCGGAGTCTCACTAATGAAAAACTGTTTTTT
TRBD1	TRBJ1-2	-	TRBV5-6	CASSLYRDRGRPYYGDTF	TGTGCCAGCAGCTTGTACCGGGACAGGGGGCGACCCTATTATGGCGACACCTTC
TRBD1	TRBJ2-1	-	TRBV5-1	CASSNRDRGHEQFF	TGCGCCAGCAGCAACCGGGACAGGGGCCATGAGCAGTTCTTC
TRBD1	TRBJ1-2	-	TRBV12-5	CASGLVVGGNYGYTF	TGTGCTAGTGGTTTGGTAGTAGGGGGCAACTATGGCTACACCTTC
TRBD1	TRBJ1-5	few	TRBV27	CASAGGSGQPQHF	TGTGCCAGCGCAGGGGGGTCGGGACAGCCCCAGCATTTT
TRBD1	TRBJ1-4	-	TRBV6-6	CASSLPGQGFEKLFF	TGTGCCAGCAGTTTACCGGGACAGGGATTTGAAAAACTGTTTTTT
-	TRBJ2-6	few	TRBV12-3/TRBV12-4	CASGGGPASGANVLTF	TGTGCCAGCGGAGGGGGGCCTGCCTCTGGGGCCAACGTCCTGACTTTC
TRBD2	TRBJ2-1	many	TRBV5-1	CASSLGLAGRSDNEQFF	TGCGCCAGCAGCTTGGGTCTAGCGGGGCGTTCCGACAATGAGCAGTTCTTC
-	TRBJ1-5	-	TRBV5-8	CASSLVQGANQPQHF	TGTGCCAGCAGCTTGGTGCAGGGTGCAAATCAGCCCCAGCATTTT
-	TRBJ1-5	few	TRBV6-5	CASRQRTDQPQHF	TGTGCCAGCAGGCAAAGGACGGATCAGCCCCAGCATTTT
TRBD1	TRBJ1-1	-	TRBV7-9	CASSPPNRGTEAFF	TGTGCCAGCAGCCCGCCCAACAGGGGCACTGAAGCTTTCTTT
TRBD2	TRBJ2-2	many	TRBV7-8	CASSLGLAGGPWTGELFF	TGTGCCAGCAGCTTAGGACTAGCGGGGGGCCCGTGGACCGGGGAGCTGTTTTTT
-	TRBJ2-5	-	TRBV5-8	CASSLVWVYQETQYF	TGTGCCAGCAGCTTGGTTTGGGTTTACCAAGAGACCCAGTACTTC
-	TRBJ2-5	few	TRBV10-3	CAISGLGPTQETQYF	TGTGCCATCAGTGGCTTGGGACCCACCCAAGAGACCCAGTACTTC
-	TRBJ1-2	-	TRBV27	CASSSSSGTFGGYTF	TGTGCCAGCAGTTCCTCTTCCGGGACATTCGGTGGCTACACCTTC
TRBD1	TRBJ1-2	-	TRBV7-9	CASSLYQGAPLYGYTF	TGTGCCAGCAGCTTATACCAGGGGGCGCCGCTCTATGGCTACACCTTC
-	TRBJ2-2	-	TRBV2	CASSDRAVDTGELFF	TGTGCCAGCAGTGACAGGGCAGTGGACACCGGGGAGCTGTTTTTT
-	TRBJ2-2	-	TRBV9	CASSVVEENTGELFF	TGTGCCAGCAGCGTAGTGGAGGAGAACACCGGGGAGCTGTTTTTT
-	TRBJ2-1	few	TRBV20-1	CSATSRGSYNEQFF	TGCAGTGCTACCAGTCGGGGCTCCTACAATGAGCAGTTCTTC
TRBD2	TRBJ2-1	many	TRBV6-6	CASSYSKGLAGNEQFF	TGTGCCAGCAGTTACTCGAAGGGACTAGCGGGCAATGAGCAGTTCTTC
-	TRBJ1-1	many	TRBV7-6	CASSLGTAMNTEAFF	TGTGCCAGCAGCTTAGGGACAGCCATGAACACTGAAGCTTTCTTT
-	TRBJ2-1	-	TRBV6-1	CASSEGRGGEQFF	TGTGCCAGCAGTGAAGGAAGGGGTGGTGAGCAGTTCTTC
TRBD1	TRBJ1-2	few	TRBV7-9	CASSPRQGGLGDYGYTF	TGTGCCAGCAGCCCGCGACAGGGTGGTTTAGGGGACTATGGCTACACCTTC
-	TRBJ1-4	few	TRBV20-1	CSARDQQGGNEKLFF	TGCAGTGCTAGAGATCAGCAGGGTGGTAATGAAAAACTGTTTTTT
-	TRBJ1-1	few	TRBV19	CASSPRLIMGAFF	TGTGCCAGTAGTCCGCGACTGATTATGGGGGCTTTCTTT
-	TRBJ2-3	few	TRBV19	CASSRYQGDTQYF	TGTGCCAGTAGTCGATACCAGGGGGATACGCAGTATTTT